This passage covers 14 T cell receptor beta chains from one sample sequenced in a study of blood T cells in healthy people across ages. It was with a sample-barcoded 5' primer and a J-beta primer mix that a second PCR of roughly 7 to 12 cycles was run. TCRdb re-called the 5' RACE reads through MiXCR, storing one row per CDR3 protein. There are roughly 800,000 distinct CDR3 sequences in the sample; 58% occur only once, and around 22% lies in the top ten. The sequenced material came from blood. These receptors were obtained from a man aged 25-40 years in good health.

The CDR3 region is CASSYSIRSYNSPLHF. The CDR3 DNA is TGTGCCAGCAGTTACTCGATCCGAAGTTATAATTCACCCCTCCACTTT. V and J are TRBV6-2 or TRBV6-3 and TRBJ1-6, with no clear D. Between the trimmed V and J ends, which lost 0 bases and 4 bases, there was a span of 10 bases. The CDR3 has 16 residues. CDR1 is MNHEY, CDR2 SVGEGT, per germline.

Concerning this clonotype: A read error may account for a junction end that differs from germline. This CDR3 reads CVSSYSSLAGEMPSYEQYF. The CDR3 DNA follows: TGTGTCAGCAGTTACTCGTCGCTAGCGGGGGAAATGCCCTCCTACGAGCAGTACTTC. V and J are TRBV6-5 and TRBJ2-7; TRBD2 matches at 10 bases. In germline, CDR1 is MNHEY, CDR2 SVGAGI. The CDR3 spans 19 residues.

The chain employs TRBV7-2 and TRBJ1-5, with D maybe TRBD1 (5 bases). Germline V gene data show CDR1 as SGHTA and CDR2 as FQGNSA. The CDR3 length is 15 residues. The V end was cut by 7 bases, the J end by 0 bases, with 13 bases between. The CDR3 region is CASTLTAYSNQPQHF. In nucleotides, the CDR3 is TGTGCCAGCACCCTGACAGCTTATAGCAATCAGCCCCAGCATTTT.

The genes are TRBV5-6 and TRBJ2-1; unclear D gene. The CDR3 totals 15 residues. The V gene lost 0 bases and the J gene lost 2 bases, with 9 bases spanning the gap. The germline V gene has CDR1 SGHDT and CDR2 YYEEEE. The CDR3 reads CASSLGIFPYNEQFF. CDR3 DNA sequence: TGTGCCAGCAGCTTGGGGATATTCCCCTACAATGAGCAGTTCTTC.

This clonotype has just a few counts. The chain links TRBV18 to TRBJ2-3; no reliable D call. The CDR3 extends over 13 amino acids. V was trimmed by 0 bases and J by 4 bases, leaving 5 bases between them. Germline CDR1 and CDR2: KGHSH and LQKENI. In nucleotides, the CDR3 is TGTGCCAGCTCACCACCGACATCAGATACGCAGTATTTT. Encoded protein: CASSPPTSDTQYF.

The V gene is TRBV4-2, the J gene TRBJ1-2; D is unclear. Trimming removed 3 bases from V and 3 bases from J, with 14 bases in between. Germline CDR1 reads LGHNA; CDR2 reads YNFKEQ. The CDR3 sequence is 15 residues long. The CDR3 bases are TGTGCCAGCAGCCAGCTTACAGCCTCCTACTATGGCTACACCTTC. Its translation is CASSQLTASYYGYTF.

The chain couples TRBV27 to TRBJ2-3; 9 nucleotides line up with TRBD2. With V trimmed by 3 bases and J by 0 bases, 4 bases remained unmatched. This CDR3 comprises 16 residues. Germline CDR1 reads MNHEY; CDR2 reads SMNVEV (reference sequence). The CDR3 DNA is TGTGCCAGCAGTTTCCATAGCGGGAGTAGCACAGATACGCAGTATTTT. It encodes CASSFHSGSSTDTQYF.

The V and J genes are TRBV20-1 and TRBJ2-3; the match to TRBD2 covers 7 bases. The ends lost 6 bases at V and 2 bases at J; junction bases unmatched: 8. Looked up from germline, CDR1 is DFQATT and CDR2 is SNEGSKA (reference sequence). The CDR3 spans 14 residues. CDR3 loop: CSAPEGGITDTQYF. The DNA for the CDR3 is TGCAGTGCCCCGGAGGGAGGGATCACAGATACGCAGTATTTT.

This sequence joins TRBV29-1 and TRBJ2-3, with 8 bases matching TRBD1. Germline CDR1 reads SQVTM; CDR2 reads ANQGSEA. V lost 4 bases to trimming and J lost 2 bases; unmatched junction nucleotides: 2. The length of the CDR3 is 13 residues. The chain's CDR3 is CSVGQGFTDTQYF. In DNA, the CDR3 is TGCAGCGTTGGACAGGGGTTCACAGATACGCAGTATTTT.

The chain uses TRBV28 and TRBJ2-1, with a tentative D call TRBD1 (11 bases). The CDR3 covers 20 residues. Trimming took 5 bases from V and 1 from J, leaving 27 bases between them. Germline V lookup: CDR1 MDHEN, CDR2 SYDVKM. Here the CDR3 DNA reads TGTGCCAGCAGTCCGGACAGGGGGCTAGCGGGAGATCGGTCCTACAATGAGCAGTTCTTC. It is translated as CASSPDRGLAGDRSYNEQFF.

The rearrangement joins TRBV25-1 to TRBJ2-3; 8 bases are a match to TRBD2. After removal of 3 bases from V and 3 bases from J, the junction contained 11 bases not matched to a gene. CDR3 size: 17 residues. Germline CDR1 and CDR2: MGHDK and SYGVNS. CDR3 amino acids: CASSDSNLAGQTDTQYF. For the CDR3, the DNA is TGTGCCAGCAGTGATTCCAACCTAGCGGGCCAAACAGATACGCAGTATTTT.

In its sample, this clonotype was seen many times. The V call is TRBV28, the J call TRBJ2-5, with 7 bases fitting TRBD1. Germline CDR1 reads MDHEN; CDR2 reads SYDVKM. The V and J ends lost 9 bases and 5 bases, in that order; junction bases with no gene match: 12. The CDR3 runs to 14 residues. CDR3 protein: CASTGQQKGETQYF. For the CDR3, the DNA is TGTGCCAGTACGGGACAGCAAAAAGGGGAGACCCAGTACTTC.

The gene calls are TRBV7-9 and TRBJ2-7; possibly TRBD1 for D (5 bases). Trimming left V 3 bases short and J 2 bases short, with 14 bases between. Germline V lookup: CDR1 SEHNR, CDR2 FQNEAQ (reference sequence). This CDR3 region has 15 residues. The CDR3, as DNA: TGTGCCAGCAGCTTGGGTGTGACAGCCACCTACGAGCAGTACTTC. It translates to CASSLGVTATYEQYF. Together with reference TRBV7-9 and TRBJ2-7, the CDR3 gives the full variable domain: DTGVSQNPRHKITKRGQNVTFRCDPISEHNRLYWYRQTLGQGPEFLTYFQNEAQLEKSRLLSDRFSAERPKGSFSTLEIQRTEQGDSAMYLCASSLGVTATYEQYFGPGTRLTVT.

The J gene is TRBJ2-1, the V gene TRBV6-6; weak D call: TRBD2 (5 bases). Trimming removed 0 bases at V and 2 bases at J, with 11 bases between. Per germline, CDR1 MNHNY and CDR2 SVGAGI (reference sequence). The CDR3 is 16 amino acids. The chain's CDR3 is CASSYSIGRTYNEQFF. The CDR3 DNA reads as TGTGCCAGCAGTTACTCTATTGGGAGAACCTACAATGAGCAGTTCTTC.